A single TCR beta chain is shown here with its context. In the source study's methods: Estimates of nucleated cell counts were drawn from the amplification of reference gene primers. Clones were read by immunoSEQ multiplex PCR, and TCRdb kept only the in-frame ones, dropping some. D and trimming were read from the DNA, whereas the V and J calls and clone size are those reported in that table. The sample shows around 140,000 clones, roughly 84% of them seen only once. Per germline, CDR1 SEHNR and CDR2 FQNEAQ (reference sequence). This CDR3 spans 12 amino acids. Trimming took 5 bases from V and 7 from J, leaving 9 bases between them. The data were taken from a study of blood T cell repertoires in COVID-19.

Material for sequencing was peripheral blood. The sequence derives from a man aged 55 to 70 with active or convalescent COVID-19. The rearrangement joins TRBV7-9 to TRBJ2-1, with D possibly matching TRBD2 (5 bases). CDR3 sequence reads: CASSAPGNEQFF. In nucleotides, the CDR3 is TGTGCCAGCAGCGCCCCGGGGAATGAGCAGTTCTTC.